These 20 T cell receptor beta chains were all obtained from the same sample, sequenced in a study. MiXCR was run by TCRdb on the RT-PCR reads, yielding one entry per CDR3 protein. The table includes about 680,000 distinct CDR3 sequences, about 14% detected once. Sequencing input: memory CD4+ T cells from blood. The source is a female donor in good health, serving as a healthy control.

This clonotype has only a few counts. The chain has TRBV7-8 and TRBJ2-1; D gene ambiguous. Germline V gene lookup returns CDR1 SGHVS and CDR2 FQNEAQ. Trimming shortened V by 0 bases and J by 3 bases, and 9 bases separated the two germline ends. The CDR3 runs 15 residues. The CDR3 nucleotides are TGTGCCAGCAGCTTAGCTGCGGCTAACTACAATGAGCAGTTCTTC. This encodes CASSLAAANYNEQFF.

V gene TRBV27 combines with J gene TRBJ2-7; 7 bases map to TRBD1. Germline trimming cut 2 bases from V and 2 bases from J; bases unmatched to any gene: 9. The length of the CDR3 is 16 residues. Germline CDR1 reads MNHEY; CDR2 reads SMNVEV (reference sequence). DNA of the CDR3: TGTGCCAGCAGTTTAATAGTGGGGACAGCCCCCTACGAGCAGTACTTC. Its protein product is CASSLIVGTAPYEQYF.

The chain recombines TRBV20-1 with TRBJ1-5; no clear D gene. V lost 3 bases to trimming and J lost 2 bases, with 11 bases between them. Germline V gene lookup returns CDR1 DFQATT and CDR2 SNEGSKA (reference sequence). The CDR3 covers 14 residues. CDR3 sequence (DNA): TGCAGTGCTAGTGTGGGATTCGGCAATCAGCCCCAGCATTTT. Translated, it gives CSASVGFGNQPQHF.

This clonotype was found a few times. This sequence joins TRBV20-1 and TRBJ2-5, with D maybe TRBD2 (6 bases). The CDR3 is 16 residues long. CDR1 is DFQATT and CDR2 is SNEGSKA in the germline V gene (reference sequence). The germline V and J ends were trimmed by 6 bases and 4 bases, with 24 bases remaining between them. CDR3 nucleotide sequence: TGCAGTGCCCAGACCCTCGGGACTGCATTTGGAGAGACCCAGTACTTC. Translated: CSAQTLGTAFGETQYF.

CDR3 residues: CASSASGRANEQYF. DNA for the CDR3: TGTGCCAGCAGTGCTAGCGGGAGGGCCAACGAGCAGTACTTC. This rearrangement joins TRBV9 to TRBJ2-5; TRBD2 aligns across 12 bases. The J call is uncertain, as TRBJ2-7 better fits the DNA end. Germline V gives CDR1 SGDLS, CDR2 YYNGEE. There are 14 residues in the CDR3.

For this clonotype: Its ends do not fully match the called genes, so a read error is possible. This chain joins TRBV12-3 or TRBV12-4 and TRBJ2-1, with D uncertain. The CDR3 is 15 amino acids. The CDR3 DNA reads TGTGGCAGCAGTTCCCAGGCGAGCTCCTACAATGAGCAGTTCTTC. Translating gives CGSSSQASSYNEQFF.

This sequence joins TRBV20-1 and TRBJ2-7; the match to TRBD2 covers 12 bases. CDR1 is DFQATT, CDR2 SNEGSKA, per germline (reference sequence). This CDR3 comprises 14 residues. After removal of 1 base from V and 7 bases from J, the junction contained 5 bases not matched to a gene. For the CDR3, the DNA is TGCAGTGCTAGAGGACTAGCGGGAGTGGGTGAGCAGTACTTC. This encodes CSARGLAGVGEQYF.

This clonotype occurred many times. The chain carries TRBV20-1 and TRBJ2-7; possibly TRBD1 or TRBD2 for D (5 bases each). Trimming removed 6 bases from V and 4 bases from J, with 19 bases in between. This CDR3 has 14 amino acids. Germline V CDR1 and CDR2: DFQATT, SNEGSKA (reference sequence). Here the CDR3 reads CSAKDVGTNYEQYF. CDR3 nucleotide sequence: TGCAGTGCGAAAGACGTCGGGACGAATTACGAGCAGTACTTC.

This clonotype was detected only a few times. The CDR3 coding sequence is TGCAGTGCTAGAGATCAAGGCCTAGAGACTGGGAACATTCAGTACTTC. Encoded protein: CSARDQGLETGNIQYF. The chain has TRBV20-1 and TRBJ2-4, with D unclear. This CDR3 has 16 amino acids. Germline V gene lookup returns CDR1 DFQATT and CDR2 SNEGSKA (reference sequence). V lost 0 bases and J 7 bases, leaving 19 bases between the germline ends.

This clonotype was detected a few times. This rearrangement joins TRBV3-1 to TRBJ2-1, with TRBD2 matching over 10 bases. Unmatched junction bases numbered 14, after V lost 7 bases and J lost 8 bases. This CDR3 is 16 amino acids long. Germline V gene lookup returns CDR1 LGHDT and CDR2 YNNKEL (reference sequence). The CDR3 reads CASTRWGTSETHEQFF. The CDR3, as DNA: TGTGCCAGCACCCGGTGGGGGACTAGCGAAACCCATGAGCAGTTCTTC.

This clonotype was detected ten times or more. The chain joins TRBV7-2 to TRBJ1-1, with 11 bases that match TRBD1. The J segment lost 7 bases and the V segment lost 5 bases, leaving 9 bases of the junction unmatched. CDR1 SGHTA and CDR2 FQGNSA come from the germline V gene. The CDR3 length is 15 residues. CDR3 coding DNA: TGTGCCAGCAGCCAAGGACAGGGGGCCTTTGGTGAAGCTTTCTTT. Its translation is CASSQGQGAFGEAFF.

This clonotype was counted at least ten times. The chain recombines TRBV5-1 with TRBJ1-3; 7 bases are a match to TRBD1. The V gene end was trimmed by 4 bases and the J gene end by 0 bases; junction bases not matched to a gene: 7. The CDR3 extends over 16 amino acids. CDR1 and CDR2 from the germline V gene are SGHRS and YFSETQ. The CDR3 DNA reads as TGCGCCAGCAGCCTGGGGGACAGCTTCTCTGGAAACACCATATATTTT. Protein sequence: CASSLGDSFSGNTIYF.

This clonotype was counted many times. The CDR3 does not end in the conserved phenylalanine or tryptophan, so this is likely a read error. The DNA is left out, because the CDR3 cannot be placed on it with certainty; the CDR3 is given as TCRdb lists it. This rearrangement joins TRBV12-3 or TRBV12-4 to TRBJ2-1; the table assigns TRBD1, which was not confirmed against the DNA. The CDR3 totals 13 residues, both ends included. The CDR3 sequence: CASSGTGSARSGV.

This clonotype was observed a handful of times. The rearrangement joins TRBV15 to TRBJ2-3; either TRBD1 or TRBD2 may fit D (5 bases each). V was pared by 5 bases and J by 2 bases, with 11 bases between. This CDR3 is 14 amino acids long. Germline CDR1 reads LNHNV; CDR2 reads YYDKDF (reference sequence). CDR3 in amino acids: CATSELGDTDTQYF. CDR3 coding DNA: TGTGCCACCAGCGAACTGGGGGACACAGATACGCAGTATTTT.

V gene TRBV5-1 combines with J gene TRBJ2-2; D call uncertain. Trimming took 4 bases from V and 7 from J, leaving 20 bases between them. This CDR3 contains 16 residues. Germline CDR1 SGHRS, CDR2 YFSETQ. The DNA of the CDR3 is TGCGCCAGCAGCACATCCGGGTCAGGCCTAAGCGGGGAGCTGTTTTTT. Protein: CASSTSGSGLSGELFF.

This clonotype has at least ten counts. The chain employs TRBV5-1 and TRBJ1-2; D gene ambiguous. The CDR3 totals 13 residues. Germline CDR1 and CDR2: SGHRS and YFSETQ. V lost 0 bases, J lost 4 bases, and 7 bases lay in between. The CDR3 reads CASSLVVSYGYTF. In DNA, the CDR3 is TGCGCCAGCAGCTTGGTGGTTTCCTATGGCTACACCTTC.

The chain links TRBV12-3 or TRBV12-4 to TRBJ1-3; D ambiguous. This CDR3 contains 20 residues. Trimming took off 3 bases at V and 0 bases at J, with 24 bases between the two ends. The CDR3 region has the DNA TGTGCCAGCAGTTTTGTCGCCCCGTGGCGGGAGGGAGACTCTGGAAACACCATATATTTT. It codes for CASSFVAPWREGDSGNTIYF.

The chain couples TRBV10-3 to TRBJ2-4, with TRBD1 identical over 10 bases. Per germline, CDR1 ENHRY and CDR2 SYGVKD. The CDR3 is 13 residues long. V lost 8 bases, J lost 9 bases, and 7 bases stayed unmatched. CDR3 in DNA: TGTGCCATCGGTGGGACAGGGGATGCCATTCAGTACTTC. Encoded protein: CAIGGTGDAIQYF.

This clonotype was picked up many times. J is TRBJ1-2 and V is TRBV6-6; D call uncertain. Germline-derived CDR1 and CDR2 are MNHNY and SVGAGI (reference sequence). The CDR3 contains 12 residues. Trimming shortened V by 7 bases and J by 7 bases, and 13 bases separated the two germline ends. CDR3 in amino acids: CASTRLGSGYTF. The CDR3 region has the DNA TGTGCCAGCACCCGCTTGGGCTCTGGCTACACCTTC.

This clonotype was recorded a few times. The CDR3, as DNA: TGTGCCATCAGTGAGTTGGCAGATCAGCCCCAGCATTTT. The encoded protein is CAISELADQPQHF. The V and J genes are TRBV10-3 and TRBJ1-5; D not resolved. The CDR3 is made up of 13 amino acids. V lost 1 base and J 5 bases, leaving 6 bases between the germline ends. CDR1 and CDR2 (germline): ENHRY, SYGVKD.